The next 29 T cell receptor beta chains were all read from a single sample in a study of blood T cell repertoires in COVID-19 (dated by TCRdb to 2018 to 2021). Library preparation was by the immunoSEQ multiplex PCR assay. The clones in this table, taken by TCRdb from immuneACCESS, are in-frame only. Not every clone is retained; where verified, under half of the shortfall comes from an unresolved V gene, and the cause of the rest is unknown. Within this sample are approximately 450,000 clones, with more than 85% of them counted one time only. The biggest ten clones account for roughly 4.3% of the sample. Sequenced input: peripheral blood. The origin of the receptors is a woman in her twenties or thirties with acute or convalescent COVID-19.

The chain employs TRBV2 and TRBJ1-3; D not resolved. V was cut by 7 bases and J by 3 bases, with 4 bases left in between. Germline CDR1 is SNHLY and CDR2 is FYNNEI. The CDR3 runs to 11 residues. The CDR3 region is CASNYGNTIYF. Here the CDR3 DNA reads TGTGCCAGCAACTATGGAAACACCATATATTTT.

This chain joins TRBV29-1 and TRBJ2-4; D might be TRBD1 (6 bases). Germline loops: CDR1 SQVTM, CDR2 ANQGSEA. This CDR3 has 13 residues. Trimming pared 2 bases from V and 4 bases from J, leaving 9 bases between. CDR3 bases: TGCAGCGTTGAAACAGGGCGTAAAAACATTCAGTACTTC. It translates to CSVETGRKNIQYF.

V is TRBV27 and J is TRBJ1-5; D gene ambiguous. Germline lookup yields CDR1 MNHEY and CDR2 SMNVEV (reference sequence). The CDR3 is 16 amino acids. Trimming left V 6 bases short and J 3 bases short, with 18 bases between. CDR3 residues: CASSHRTGSLNQPQHF. The CDR3, as DNA: TGTGCCAGCAGCCATCGAACCGGGAGCCTCAATCAGCCCCAGCATTTT.

As regards this clone: This specimen includes other DNA sequences encoding the same CDR3. The chain employs TRBV4-1 and TRBJ1-6, with D tentatively TRBD1 (5 bases). Trimming removed 0 bases at V and 8 bases at J, with 11 bases between. The CDR3 spans 15 residues. CDR1 and CDR2 (germline): MGHRA, YSYEKL. The CDR3 DNA reads TGCGCCAGCAGCCAAGATCGGGGGTTAGATTCACCCCTCCACTTT. Translation: CASSQDRGLDSPLHF.

This sequence joins TRBV2 and TRBJ2-4; the match to TRBD1 covers 10 bases. The ends lost 8 bases at V and 9 bases at J; junction bases unmatched: 13. Germline loops: CDR1 SNHLY, CDR2 FYNNEI. The CDR3 runs 15 residues. The CDR3 region is CASSRQGAKESIQYF. CDR3 nucleotides: TGTGCCAGCTCCCGACAGGGGGCTAAAGAAAGCATTCAGTACTTC.

The CDR3 loop reads CASSQRTSGSTDTQYF. Written as DNA, the CDR3 is TGCGCCAGCAGCCAGAGGACTAGCGGAAGCACAGATACGCAGTATTTT. The gene calls are TRBV5-1 and TRBJ2-3, with 10 positions matching TRBD2. The germline V gene has CDR1 SGHRS and CDR2 YFSETQ. CDR3 size: 16 residues. V lost 4 bases, J lost 0 bases, and 5 bases stayed unmatched.

The CDR3 DNA reads as TGTGCCAGCATTTACAGGGCGAAAGAGACCCAGTACTTC. Translated: CASIYRAKETQYF. This chain links TRBV2 with TRBJ2-5; D is possibly TRBD1 (6 bases). The CDR3 spans 13 residues. The ends were cut back, 7 bases at V and 3 bases at J, with 12 bases in the middle. CDR1 is SNHLY, CDR2 FYNNEI, per germline.

The chain links TRBV27 to TRBJ1-1, with D possibly TRBD1 on 5 matching bases. The germline gives CDR1 MNHEY, CDR2 SMNVEV (reference sequence). Trimming took off 3 bases at V and 7 bases at J, with 15 bases between the two ends. The length of the CDR3 is 14 residues. The CDR3 DNA reads TGTGCCAGCAGTTTTTTGGGGCAGGGATATGAAGCTTTCTTT. Encoded protein: CASSFLGQGYEAFF.

This clone was seen only a few times. In nucleotides, the CDR3 is TGCGCCAGCAGCCAAGAAGGGACACCCTATCGGAGCGAGCAGTACTTC. Its translation: CASSQEGTPYRSEQYF. V usage is TRBV4-1 and J usage is TRBJ2-7, with D possibly matching TRBD1 (6 bases). V was cut by 0 bases and J by 6 bases, with 18 bases left in between. Germline CDR1 and CDR2: MGHRA and YSYEKL. The CDR3 runs to 16 residues.

This clone has a count of ten or more. Other DNA sequences in this sample translate to the same CDR3. The CDR3 DNA reads as TGTGCCAGCAGTTTATCCCCTACTGACGAGCAGTACTTC. Its protein product is CASSLSPTDEQYF. This chain links TRBV27 with TRBJ2-7, with D unresolved. This CDR3 spans 13 amino acids. From germline, CDR1 is MNHEY and CDR2 SMNVEV (reference sequence). The germline V and J ends were trimmed by 0 bases and 5 bases, with 8 bases remaining between them.

The V gene is TRBV28, the J gene TRBJ1-2, with TRBD1 matching 7 bases. Germline V gives CDR1 MDHEN, CDR2 SYDVKM. With V trimmed by 5 bases and J by 7 bases, 7 bases remained unmatched. This CDR3 comprises 13 residues. The CDR3 nucleotides read TGTGCCAGCAGTAGACAGGGCGTCCCTGGCTACACCTTC. It encodes CASSRQGVPGYTF.

The genes are TRBV27 and TRBJ1-5, with D uncertain. This CDR3 has 15 residues. In germline, CDR1 is MNHEY, CDR2 SMNVEV (reference sequence). V dropped 6 bases and J dropped 0 bases, with 12 bases sitting between them. In DNA form, the CDR3 reads TGTGCCAGCAGCCCATCTCAGTTTAGCAATCAGCCCCAGCATTTT. It specifies CASSPSQFSNQPQHF.

The V gene is TRBV11-2, the J gene TRBJ1-2; TRBD1 matches at 10 bases. Germline V gene lookup returns CDR1 SGHAT and CDR2 FQNNGV. V lost 4 bases and J lost 4; bases outside the gene matches: 6. CDR3 length: 15 amino acids. CDR3 amino acids: CASSSRQGATYGYTF. The CDR3 DNA reads as TGTGCCAGCAGCTCACGACAGGGGGCAACCTATGGCTACACCTTC. Variable domain in full (rest from reference TRBV11-2 and TRBJ1-2): EAGVAQSPRYKIIEKRQSVAFWCNPISGHATLYWYQQILGQGPKLLIQFQNNGVVDDSQLPKDRFSAERLKGVDSTLKIQPAKLEDSAVYLCASSSRQGATYGYTFGSGTRLTVV.

As concerns this clone: Additional DNA sequences in this sample encode the identical CDR3. This rearrangement joins TRBV19 to TRBJ1-6; 7 nucleotides line up with TRBD1. V gave up 5 bases and J gave up 5 bases; unmatched junction bases: 6. There are 15 residues in the CDR3. Germline V lookup: CDR1 LNHDA, CDR2 SQIVND (reference sequence). CDR3 amino acids: CASSDRDSDNSPLHF. As DNA, the CDR3 is TGTGCCAGTAGTGACCGGGACAGCGATAATTCACCCCTCCACTTT.

The V call is TRBV6-5, the J call TRBJ1-1, with 8 bases lining up with TRBD1. V shed 5 bases and J 5 bases; nucleotides not matched to a gene: 7. Per germline, CDR1 MNHEY and CDR2 SVGAGI. There are 14 residues in the CDR3. CDR3 sequence (DNA): TGTGCCAGCAGTCCTACCAGGGGGCAGACTGAAGCTTTCTTT. Translation gives CASSPTRGQTEAFF.

V usage is TRBV9 and J usage is TRBJ2-3; D might be TRBD1 (5 bases). The CDR3 is made up of 18 amino acids. Trimming stripped 2 bases from V and 2 bases from J, with 21 bases between. Germline CDR1 SGDLS, CDR2 YYNGEE. The CDR3 DNA follows: TGTGCCAGCAGCGTTAGGGGCGACCCCCCAGGCCTCACAGATACGCAGTATTTT. It translates to CASSVRGDPPGLTDTQYF.

The CDR3 loop reads CASTAGQGVDEQYF. The DNA of the CDR3 is TGTGCCAGTACCGCTGGACAGGGGGTCGACGAGCAGTACTTC. The chain uses TRBV19 and TRBJ2-7; 10 bases line up with TRBD1. Trimming took 7 bases from V and 5 from J; bases not matched to a gene: 8. Per germline, CDR1 LNHDA and CDR2 SQIVND (reference sequence). The CDR3 is made up of 14 amino acids. The full variable domain, in which reference TRBV19 and TRBJ2-7 provide the parts outside the CDR3, is DGGITQSPKYLFRKEGQNVTLSCEQNLNHDAMYWYRQDPGQGLRLIYYSQIVNDFQKGDIAEGYSVSREKKESFPLTVTSAQKNPTAFYLCASTAGQGVDEQYFGPGTRLTVT.

The chain recombines TRBV4-1 with TRBJ2-1; the match to TRBD2 covers 10 bases. V was clipped by 2 bases and J by 1 base; unmatched bases: 5. The CDR3 is 17 residues long. The V gene's germline CDR1 is MGHRA and CDR2 YSYEKL. DNA of the CDR3: TGCGCCAGCAGCCAATGGCTTAGCGGGGGGTCCTACAATGAGCAGTTCTTC. Translating it yields CASSQWLSGGSYNEQFF.

The chain carries TRBV28 and TRBJ1-4; possible D gene TRBD1, 6 bases. Between the trimmed V and J ends, which lost 8 bases and 6 bases, there was a span of 10 bases. Per the germline V gene, CDR1 is MDHEN and CDR2 is SYDVKM. This CDR3 contains 12 residues. CDR3 sequence: CASGQFYEKLFF. The DNA for the CDR3 is TGTGCCAGCGGACAGTTTTATGAAAAACTGTTTTTT.

V and J are TRBV12-5 and TRBJ2-7, with 8 bases fitting TRBD1. This CDR3 has 18 amino acids. CDR1 LGHNT and CDR2 FRNRAP come from the germline V gene. V was clipped by 1 base and J by 5 bases; unmatched bases: 16. The CDR3, as DNA: TGTGCTAGTGGTTTGGGCCTCCTATCAGGGGGCTTCGATCACGAGCAGTACTTC. Amino acid sequence: CASGLGLLSGGFDHEQYF.

This chain joins TRBV2 and TRBJ2-7, with TRBD2 matching over 10 bases. The trim removed 4 bases at V and 7 bases at J, leaving 10 bases unmatched. The CDR3 is made up of 15 amino acids. Per the germline V gene, CDR1 is SNHLY and CDR2 is FYNNEI. The CDR3 protein is CASSGASGGAREQYF. CDR3 DNA: TGTGCCAGCAGTGGGGCGAGCGGGGGGGCAAGAGAGCAGTACTTC.

The chain joins TRBV30 to TRBJ1-6, with D tentatively TRBD1 (6 bases). From germline, CDR1 is GTSNPN and CDR2 SVGIG (reference sequence). The CDR3 totals 13 residues. V lost 3 bases and J lost 14, with 17 bases in between. Here the CDR3 reads CAWRKDSLKALHF. The CDR3 DNA sequence: TGTGCCTGGAGGAAGGACAGCCTAAAGGCCCTCCACTTT.

There are a few counts of this clone. This chain connects TRBV19 to TRBJ2-7; D remains unclear. The germline gives CDR1 LNHDA, CDR2 SQIVND (reference sequence). The length of the CDR3 is 17 residues. V lost 4 bases and J lost 0, with 19 bases in between. The DNA for the CDR3 is TGTGCCAGTAGTACCCCCCAAGGCAGGAAGACCTCCTACGAGCAGTACTTC. This encodes CASSTPQGRKTSYEQYF.

The chain couples TRBV30 to TRBJ2-2; 12 positions agree with TRBD2. V lost 5 bases to trimming and J lost 3 bases; unmatched junction nucleotides: 1. CDR3 length: 14 amino acids. The germline V gene has CDR1 GTSNPN and CDR2 SVGIG (reference sequence). CDR3 protein: CAWRTSGDTGELFF. The DNA of the CDR3 is TGTGCCTGGCGGACTAGCGGGGACACCGGGGAGCTGTTTTTT. The complete variable domain, with remaining parts taken from reference TRBV30 and TRBJ2-2, reads SQTIHQWPATLVQPVGSPLSLECTVEGTSNPNLYWYRQAAGRGLQLLFYSVGIGQISSEVPQNLSASRPQDRQFILSSKKLLLSDSGFYLCAWRTSGDTGELFFGEGSRLTVL.

A single count supports this clone. The genes are TRBV5-1 and TRBJ1-3; D is unclear. The length of the CDR3 is 14 residues. The germline V and J ends were trimmed by 0 bases and 6 bases, with 10 bases remaining between them. In germline, CDR1 is SGHRS, CDR2 YFSETQ. The CDR3 bases are TGCGCCAGCAGCTTGGCCATGGGAGAAAACACCATATATTTT. Protein product: CASSLAMGENTIYF. The variable domain in full, with the rest retrieved from reference TRBV5-1 and TRBJ1-3, is KAGVTQTPRYLIKTRGQQVTLSCSPISGHRSVSWYQQTPGQGLQFLFEYFSETQRNKGNFPGRFSGRQFSNSRSEMNVSTLELGDSALYLCASSLAMGENTIYFGEGSWLTVV.

The chain uses TRBV7-9 and TRBJ2-4, with 7 positions matching TRBD2. The trim removed 4 bases at V and 10 bases at J, leaving 16 bases unmatched. Germline CDR1 and CDR2: SEHNR and FQNEAQ (reference sequence). The CDR3 spans 16 residues. CDR3 sequence reads: CASSYSGLPREGIQYF. CDR3 nucleotide sequence: TGTGCCAGCAGCTATTCGGGACTACCCAGGGAAGGGATTCAGTACTTC.

This chain joins TRBV5-1 and TRBJ1-1, with D uncertain. The CDR3 is 15 residues long. Looked up from germline, CDR1 is SGHRS and CDR2 is YFSETQ. V gave up 2 bases and J gave up 3 bases, with 14 bases separating them. The CDR3 DNA follows: TGCGCCAGCAGCTTCGTTGGCGGGGAGTACACTGAAGCTTTCTTT. Protein: CASSFVGGEYTEAFF.

The chain couples TRBV6-5 to TRBJ2-7; the D gene is possibly TRBD2 (5 bases). The CDR3 loop spans 12 amino acids. V was pared by 10 bases and J by 7 bases, with 17 bases between. Germline V gives CDR1 MNHEY, CDR2 SVGAGI. In nucleotides, the CDR3 is TGTGCCACCGGGATGGATTACGATGAGCAGTACTTC. As protein: CATGMDYDEQYF.

The rearrangement links TRBV2 to TRBJ1-2; D gene ambiguous. Trimming cost V 3 bases and J 4 bases, with 18 bases left between them. Germline-derived CDR1 and CDR2 are SNHLY and FYNNEI. The CDR3 sequence is 16 residues long. The CDR3 coding sequence is TGTGCCAGCAGTGATAGGAGGGATTTTACTCGCTATGGCTACACCTTC. As protein: CASSDRRDFTRYGYTF.